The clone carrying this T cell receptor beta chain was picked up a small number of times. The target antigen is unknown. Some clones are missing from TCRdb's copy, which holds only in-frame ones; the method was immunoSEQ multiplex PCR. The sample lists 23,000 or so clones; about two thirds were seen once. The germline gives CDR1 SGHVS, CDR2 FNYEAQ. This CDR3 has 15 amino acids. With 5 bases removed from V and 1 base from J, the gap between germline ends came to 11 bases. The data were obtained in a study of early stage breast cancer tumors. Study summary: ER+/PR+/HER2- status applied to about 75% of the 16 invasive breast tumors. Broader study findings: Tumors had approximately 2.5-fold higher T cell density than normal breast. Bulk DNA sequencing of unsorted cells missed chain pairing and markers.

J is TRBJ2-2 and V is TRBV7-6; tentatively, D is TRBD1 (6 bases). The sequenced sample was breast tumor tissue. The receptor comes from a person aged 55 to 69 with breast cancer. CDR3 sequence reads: CASSLRGLNTGELFF. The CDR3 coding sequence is TGTGCCAGCAGCCTCAGGGGTCTGAACACCGGGGAGCTGTTTTTT.